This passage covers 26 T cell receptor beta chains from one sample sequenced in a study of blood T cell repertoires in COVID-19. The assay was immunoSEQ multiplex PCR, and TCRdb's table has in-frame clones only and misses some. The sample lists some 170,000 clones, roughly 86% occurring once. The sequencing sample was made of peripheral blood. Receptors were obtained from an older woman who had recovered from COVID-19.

CDR3 nucleotides: TGTGCCAGCAGCCGGACAGTGAACACCGGGGAGCTGTTTTTT. It encodes CASSRTVNTGELFF. V gene TRBV7-8 combines with J gene TRBJ2-2; tentatively, D is TRBD1 (6 bases). V lost 5 bases to trimming and J lost 1 base, with 8 bases between them. This CDR3 is built from 14 residues. CDR1 and CDR2 (germline): SGHVS, FQNEAQ.

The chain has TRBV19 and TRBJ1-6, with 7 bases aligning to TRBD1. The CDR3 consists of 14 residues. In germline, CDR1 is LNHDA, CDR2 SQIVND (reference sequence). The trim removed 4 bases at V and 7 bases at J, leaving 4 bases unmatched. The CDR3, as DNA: TGTGCCAGTAGTACCCTACAGGGGAATTCACCCCTCCACTTT. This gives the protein CASSTLQGNSPLHF.

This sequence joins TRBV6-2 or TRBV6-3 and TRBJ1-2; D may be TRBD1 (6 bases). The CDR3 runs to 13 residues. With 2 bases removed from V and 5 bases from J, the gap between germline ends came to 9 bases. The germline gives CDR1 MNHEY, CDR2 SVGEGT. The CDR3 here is CASSYNRAYGYTF. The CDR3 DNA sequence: TGTGCCAGCAGTTACAACAGGGCGTATGGCTACACCTTC.

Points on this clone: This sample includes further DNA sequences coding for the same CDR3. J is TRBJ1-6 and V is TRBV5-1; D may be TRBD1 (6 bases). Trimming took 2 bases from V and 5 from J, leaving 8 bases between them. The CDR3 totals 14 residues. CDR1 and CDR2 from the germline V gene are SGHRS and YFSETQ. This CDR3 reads CASSLGQNNSPLHF. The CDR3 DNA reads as TGCGCCAGCAGCTTAGGACAGAATAATTCACCCCTCCACTTT.

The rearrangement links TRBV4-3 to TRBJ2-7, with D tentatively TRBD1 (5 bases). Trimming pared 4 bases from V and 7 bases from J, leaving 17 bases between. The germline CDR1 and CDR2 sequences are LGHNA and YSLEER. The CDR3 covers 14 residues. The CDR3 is CASSREGLQDEQYF. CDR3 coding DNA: TGCGCCAGCAGCCGCGAAGGGCTACAGGATGAGCAGTACTTC.

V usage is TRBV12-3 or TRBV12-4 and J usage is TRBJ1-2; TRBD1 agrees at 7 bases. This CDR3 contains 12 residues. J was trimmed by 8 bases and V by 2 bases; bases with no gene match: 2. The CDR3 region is CASSLIGGGYTF. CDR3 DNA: TGTGCCAGCAGTTTAATAGGGGGCGGCTACACCTTC.

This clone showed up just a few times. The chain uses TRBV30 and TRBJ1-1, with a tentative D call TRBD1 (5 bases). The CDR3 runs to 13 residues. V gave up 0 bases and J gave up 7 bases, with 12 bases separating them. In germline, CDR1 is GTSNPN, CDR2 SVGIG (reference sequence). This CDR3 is CAWSVQGTFEAFF. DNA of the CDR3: TGTGCCTGGAGTGTCCAAGGGACTTTTGAAGCTTTCTTT.

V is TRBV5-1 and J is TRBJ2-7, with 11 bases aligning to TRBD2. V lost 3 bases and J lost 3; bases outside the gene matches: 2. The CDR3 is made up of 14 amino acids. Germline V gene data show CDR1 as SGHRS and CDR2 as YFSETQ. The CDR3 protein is CASSSTSGVYEQYF. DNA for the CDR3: TGCGCCAGCAGCTCGACTAGCGGGGTCTACGAGCAGTACTTC. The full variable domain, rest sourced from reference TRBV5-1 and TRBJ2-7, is KAGVTQTPRYLIKTRGQQVTLSCSPISGHRSVSWYQQTPGQGLQFLFEYFSETQRNKGNFPGRFSGRQFSNSRSEMNVSTLELGDSALYLCASSSTSGVYEQYFGPGTRLTVT.

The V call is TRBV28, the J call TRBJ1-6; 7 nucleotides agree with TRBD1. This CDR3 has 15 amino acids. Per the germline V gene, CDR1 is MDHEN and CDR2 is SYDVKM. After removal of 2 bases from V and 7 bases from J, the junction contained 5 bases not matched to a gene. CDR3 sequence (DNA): TGTGCCAGCAGTTTACCGGACAGGTTAAATTCACCCCTCCACTTT. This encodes CASSLPDRLNSPLHF.

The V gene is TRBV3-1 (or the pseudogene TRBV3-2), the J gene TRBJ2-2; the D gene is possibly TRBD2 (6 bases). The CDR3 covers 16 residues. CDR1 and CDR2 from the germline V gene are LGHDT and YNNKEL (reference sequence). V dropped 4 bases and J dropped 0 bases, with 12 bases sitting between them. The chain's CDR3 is CASSLLGGTNTGELFF. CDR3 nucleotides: TGTGCCAGCAGCCTCCTCGGCGGGACGAACACCGGGGAGCTGTTTTTT.

CDR3 DNA: TGTGCCAGCAGCGGTCCCCGGGACAGGGGCTATGGCTACACCTTC. It encodes CASSGPRDRGYGYTF. The V and J genes are TRBV7-9 and TRBJ1-2; 10 bases agree with TRBD1. CDR1 is SEHNR and CDR2 is FQNEAQ in the germline V gene (reference sequence). Trimming removed 5 bases from V and 4 bases from J; junction bases left unmatched: 7. This CDR3 comprises 15 residues.

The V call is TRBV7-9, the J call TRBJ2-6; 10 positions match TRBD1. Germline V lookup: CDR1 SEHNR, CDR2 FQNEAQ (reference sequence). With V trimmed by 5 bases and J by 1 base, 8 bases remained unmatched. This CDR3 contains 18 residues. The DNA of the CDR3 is TGTGCCAGCAGCAGGGGACAGGGGTATCGGTCTGGGGCCAACGTCCTGACTTTC. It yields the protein CASSRGQGYRSGANVLTF.

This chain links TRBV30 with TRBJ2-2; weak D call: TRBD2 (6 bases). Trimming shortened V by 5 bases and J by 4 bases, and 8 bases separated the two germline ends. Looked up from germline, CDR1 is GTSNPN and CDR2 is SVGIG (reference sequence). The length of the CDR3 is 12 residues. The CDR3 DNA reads TGTGCCTGGGCGGAGGGCACCGGGGAGCTGTTTTTT. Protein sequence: CAWAEGTGELFF.

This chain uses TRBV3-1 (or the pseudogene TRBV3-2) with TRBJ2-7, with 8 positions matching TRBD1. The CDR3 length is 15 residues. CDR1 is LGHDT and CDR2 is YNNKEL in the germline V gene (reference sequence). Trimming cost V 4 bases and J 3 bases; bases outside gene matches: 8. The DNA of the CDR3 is TGTGCCAGCAGCCTCGGGAGACAGGGGTTCTACGAGCAGTACTTC. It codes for CASSLGRQGFYEQYF.

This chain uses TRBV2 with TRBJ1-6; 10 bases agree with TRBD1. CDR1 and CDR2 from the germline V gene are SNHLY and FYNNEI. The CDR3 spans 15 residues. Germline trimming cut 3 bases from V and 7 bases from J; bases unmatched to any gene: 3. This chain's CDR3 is CASSDGQGGNSPLHF. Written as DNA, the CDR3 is TGTGCCAGCAGTGATGGACAGGGGGGGAATTCACCCCTCCACTTT.

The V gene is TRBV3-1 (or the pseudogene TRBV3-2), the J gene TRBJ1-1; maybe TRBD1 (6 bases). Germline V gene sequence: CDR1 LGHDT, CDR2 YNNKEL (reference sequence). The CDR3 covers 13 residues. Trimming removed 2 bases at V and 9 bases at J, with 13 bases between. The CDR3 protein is CASSQTGTYKAFF. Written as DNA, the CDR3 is TGTGCCAGCAGCCAAACCGGGACATACAAAGCTTTCTTT.

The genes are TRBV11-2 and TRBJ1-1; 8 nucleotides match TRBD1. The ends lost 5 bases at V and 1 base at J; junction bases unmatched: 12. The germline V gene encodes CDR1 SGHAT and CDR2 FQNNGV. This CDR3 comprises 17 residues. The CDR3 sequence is CASSIWDRSFKNTEAFF. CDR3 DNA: TGTGCCAGCAGCATCTGGGACAGGTCCTTTAAGAACACTGAAGCTTTCTTT.

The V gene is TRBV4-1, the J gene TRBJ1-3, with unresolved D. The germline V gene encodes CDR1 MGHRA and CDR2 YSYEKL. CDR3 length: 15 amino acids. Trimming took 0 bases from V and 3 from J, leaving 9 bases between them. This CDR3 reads CASSQESGLGNTIYF. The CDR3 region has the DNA TGCGCCAGCAGCCAAGAGAGTGGTCTTGGAAACACCATATATTTT.

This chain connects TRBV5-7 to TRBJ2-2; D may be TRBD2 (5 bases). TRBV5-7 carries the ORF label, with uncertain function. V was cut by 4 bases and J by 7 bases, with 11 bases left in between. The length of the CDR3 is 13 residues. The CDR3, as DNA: TGTGCCAGCAGCATTAGCGAGGACGGGGAGCTGTTTTTT. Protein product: CASSISEDGELFF.

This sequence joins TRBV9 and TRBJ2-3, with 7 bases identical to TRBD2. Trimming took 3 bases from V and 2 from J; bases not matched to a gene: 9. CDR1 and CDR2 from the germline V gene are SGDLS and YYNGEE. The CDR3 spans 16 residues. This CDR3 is CASSAPGGATTDTQYF. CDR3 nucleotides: TGTGCCAGCAGCGCCCCGGGGGGAGCTACCACAGATACGCAGTATTTT.

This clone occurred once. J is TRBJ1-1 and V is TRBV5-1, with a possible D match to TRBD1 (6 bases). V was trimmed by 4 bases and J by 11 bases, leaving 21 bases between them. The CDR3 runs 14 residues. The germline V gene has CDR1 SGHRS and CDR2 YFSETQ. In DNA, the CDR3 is TGCGCCAGCAGCCCAGGGGCCCAGACCGGTGAGGCTTTCTTT. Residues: CASSPGAQTGEAFF.

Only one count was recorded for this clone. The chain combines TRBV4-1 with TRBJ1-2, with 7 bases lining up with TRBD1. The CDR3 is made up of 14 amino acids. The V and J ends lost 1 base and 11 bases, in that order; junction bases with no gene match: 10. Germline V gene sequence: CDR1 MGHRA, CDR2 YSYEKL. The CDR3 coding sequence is TGCGCCAGCAGCCAAGTAATAAGGGGGCAGGTATACACCTTC. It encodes CASSQVIRGQVYTF.

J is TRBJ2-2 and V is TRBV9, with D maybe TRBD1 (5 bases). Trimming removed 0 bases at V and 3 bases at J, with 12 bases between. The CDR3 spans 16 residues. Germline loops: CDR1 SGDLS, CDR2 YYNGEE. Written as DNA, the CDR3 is TGTGCCAGCAGCGTAGTAAAACAGGACGACACCGGGGAGCTGTTTTTT. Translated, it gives CASSVVKQDDTGELFF.

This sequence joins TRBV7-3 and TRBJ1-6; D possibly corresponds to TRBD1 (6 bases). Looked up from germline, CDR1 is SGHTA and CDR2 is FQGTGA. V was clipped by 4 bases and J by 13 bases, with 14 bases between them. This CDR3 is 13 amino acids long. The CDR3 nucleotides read TGTGCCAGCAGCTCCCCCGGTCAGGGGCCCCTCCACTTT. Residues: CASSSPGQGPLHF.

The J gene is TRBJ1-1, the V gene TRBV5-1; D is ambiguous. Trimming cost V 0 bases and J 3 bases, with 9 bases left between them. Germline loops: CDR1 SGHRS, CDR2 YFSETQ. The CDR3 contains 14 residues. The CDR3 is CASSLAPGYTEAFF. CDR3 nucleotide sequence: TGCGCCAGCAGCTTGGCCCCGGGGTACACTGAAGCTTTCTTT.

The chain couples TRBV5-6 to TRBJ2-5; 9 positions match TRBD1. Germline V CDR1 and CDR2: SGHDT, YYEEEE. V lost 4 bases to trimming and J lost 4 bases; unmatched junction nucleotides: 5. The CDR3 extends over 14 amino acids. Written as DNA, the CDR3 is TGTGCCAGCAGCCAACAGGGGGCGGGAGAGACCCAGTACTTC. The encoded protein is CASSQQGAGETQYF.